A single sample gave rise to the 27 T cell receptor beta chains below, sequenced in a study of neurological immune-mediated disorders. TCRdb ran MiXCR on the 5' RACE reads and lists one entry per CDR3 protein. The profile shows about 59,000 distinct CDR3 sequences, about 4% of them singletons. Material: PBMCs. Receptors were obtained from a woman aged 45 to 65 with multiple sclerosis.

This clonotype occurred many times. This sequence joins TRBV4-3 and TRBJ2-1; 8 positions match TRBD2. The CDR3 is made up of 19 amino acids. Trimming removed 2 bases from V and 3 bases from J; junction bases left unmatched: 15. Per germline, CDR1 LGHNA and CDR2 YSLEER. The CDR3 nucleotides are TGCGCCAGCAGCCAATCGGTCGGGAGGGCCAATAATCTCTACAATGAGCAGTTCTTC. Translation: CASSQSVGRANNLYNEQFF.

This clonotype was counted at least ten times. The genes are TRBV5-1 and TRBJ2-1; D gene ambiguous. The length of the CDR3 is 14 residues. Germline V gene lookup returns CDR1 SGHRS and CDR2 YFSETQ. Trimming took 2 bases from V and 0 from J, leaving 6 bases between them. CDR3: CASSLQSSYNEQFF. In DNA form, the CDR3 reads TGCGCCAGCAGCTTACAATCCTCCTACAATGAGCAGTTCTTC. The variable domain in full, with the rest retrieved from reference TRBV5-1 and TRBJ2-1, is KAGVTQTPRYLIKTRGQQVTLSCSPISGHRSVSWYQQTPGQGLQFLFEYFSETQRNKGNFPGRFSGRQFSNSRSEMNVSTLELGDSALYLCASSLQSSYNEQFFGPGTRLTVL.

This clonotype was recorded many times. V gene TRBV11-1 combines with J gene TRBJ2-5; 9 nucleotides match TRBD2. The CDR3 consists of 15 residues. Germline CDR1 and CDR2: SGHAT and FQDESV (reference sequence). J was trimmed by 5 bases and V by 6 bases; bases with no gene match: 10. CDR3 sequence: CASRQPAGGGETQYF. CDR3 coding DNA: TGTGCCAGCAGACAACCAGCGGGAGGTGGGGAGACCCAGTACTTC.

The J gene is TRBJ1-4, the V gene TRBV5-8; the D gene is possibly TRBD1 (5 bases). Germline CDR1 reads SGHTS; CDR2 reads YDEGEE. The V end lost 4 bases, the J end lost 8 bases, and 18 bases lay between the germline ends. The CDR3 covers 15 residues. CDR3 sequence (DNA): TGTGCCAGCAGCGGGGGGACCCACACAGACGAAAAACTGTTTTTT. Its protein product is CASSGGTHTDEKLFF.

This clonotype was detected ten times or more. The chain carries TRBV29-1 and TRBJ2-2; no reliable D call. The CDR3 covers 15 residues. The germline V gene has CDR1 SQVTM and CDR2 ANQGSEA. V lost 5 bases and J 0 bases, leaving 13 bases between the germline ends. The CDR3 spells CSVQSSYPNTGELFF. The CDR3, as DNA: TGCAGCGTTCAGTCCAGCTACCCGAACACCGGGGAGCTGTTTTTT.

This chain connects TRBV18 to TRBJ2-5; 8 bases match TRBD1. V lost 5 bases, J lost 4 bases, and 6 bases stayed unmatched. Per the germline V gene, CDR1 is KGHSH and CDR2 is LQKENI. The CDR3 spans 14 residues. This CDR3 reads CASSTRTGPETQYF. The CDR3 DNA reads as TGTGCCAGCTCAACGAGGACAGGGCCAGAGACCCAGTACTTC. The full variable domain, rest sourced from reference TRBV18 and TRBJ2-5, is NAGVMQNPRHLVRRRGQEARLRCSPMKGHSHVYWYRQLPEEGLKFMVYLQKENIIDESGMPKERFSAEFPKEGPSILRIQQVVRGDSAAYFCASSTRTGPETQYFGPGTRLLVL.

This clonotype was counted many times. This chain uses TRBV24-1 with TRBJ2-5; no firm D call. The ends were cut back, 3 bases at V and 4 bases at J, with 8 bases in the middle. Germline lookup yields CDR1 KGHDR and CDR2 SFDVKD. The CDR3 loop spans 13 amino acids. Here the CDR3 DNA reads TGTGCCACCAGTGATCCCCCCGGAGAGACCCAGTACTTC. Residues: CATSDPPGETQYF.

This clonotype was seen repeatedly, ten times or more. This chain uses TRBV7-2 with TRBJ1-3; 9 bases line up with TRBD1. The CDR3 sequence is 17 residues long. V lost 3 bases to trimming and J lost 3 bases; unmatched junction nucleotides: 9. Germline lookup yields CDR1 SGHTA and CDR2 FQGNSA. As DNA, the CDR3 is TGTGCCAGCAGCTTTAGGGCGGGACAGGGATTTGGAAACACCATATATTTT. It codes for CASSFRAGQGFGNTIYF.

Many counts were recorded for this clonotype. V gene TRBV29-1 combines with J gene TRBJ2-3; the D gene is possibly TRBD2 (5 bases). Looked up from germline, CDR1 is SQVTM and CDR2 is ANQGSEA. This CDR3 spans 13 amino acids. Trimming cost V 3 bases and J 4 bases, with 11 bases left between them. The CDR3: CSVDVRDADTQYF. In nucleotides, the CDR3 is TGCAGCGTTGACGTGAGGGATGCAGATACGCAGTATTTT.

This clonotype has a count of ten or more. The CDR3 loop is CASSQEVGTQYF. CDR3 coding DNA: TGTGCCAGCAGCCAAGAGGTGGGGACCCAGTACTTC. V and J are TRBV3-1 and TRBJ2-5; no definite D call. The V gene's germline CDR1 is LGHDT and CDR2 YNNKEL (reference sequence). The CDR3 runs to 12 residues. V was trimmed by 0 bases and J by 7 bases, leaving 6 bases between them.

At least ten counts were recorded for this clonotype. The genes are TRBV7-2 and TRBJ2-3, with no clear D. V was pared by 4 bases and J by 3 bases, with 8 bases between. The V gene's germline CDR1 is SGHTA and CDR2 FQGNSA. This CDR3 comprises 13 residues. CDR3 amino acids: CASSSHGTDTQYF. For the CDR3, the DNA is TGTGCCAGCAGCTCCCACGGGACAGATACGCAGTATTTT.

This clonotype was observed many times. The CDR3 protein is CASSPQSGELFF. For the CDR3, the DNA is TGTGCCAGCAGCCCACAGTCCGGGGAGCTGTTTTTT. The rearrangement uses TRBV9 and TRBJ2-2; D remains unclear. V shed 4 bases and J shed 6 bases, with 7 bases lying between them. The CDR3 contains 12 residues. CDR1 and CDR2 (germline): SGDLS, YYNGEE.

This clonotype was counted at least ten times. The gene calls are TRBV11-2 and TRBJ2-1, with D maybe TRBD1 (5 bases). V lost 5 bases and J 7 bases, leaving 21 bases between the germline ends. This CDR3 is 16 amino acids long. CDR1 is SGHAT, CDR2 FQNNGV, per germline. The CDR3 loop is CASSEARSGQRNEQFF. The DNA of the CDR3 is TGTGCCAGCAGCGAGGCTAGGTCAGGACAAAGGAATGAGCAGTTCTTC.

This clonotype has a count of ten or more. The V call is TRBV20-1, the J call TRBJ1-2, with D perhaps TRBD1 (6 bases). Germline CDR1 reads DFQATT; CDR2 reads SNEGSKA (reference sequence). This CDR3 has 14 amino acids. V lost 6 bases and J 3 bases, leaving 17 bases between the germline ends. The CDR3 is CSATQGGGDYGYTF. In DNA, the CDR3 is TGCAGTGCGACCCAAGGGGGAGGGGACTATGGCTACACCTTC.

In its sample, this clonotype was seen many times. The chain combines TRBV14 with TRBJ2-7; 11 nucleotides line up with TRBD1. The V segment lost 5 bases and the J segment 3 bases; nucleotides outside the gene matches: 6. The CDR3 sequence is 15 residues long. Germline CDR1 SGHDN, CDR2 FVKESK. The CDR3 sequence: CASSARTGGGYEQYF. The CDR3 DNA reads as TGTGCCAGCAGCGCCCGGACAGGGGGCGGCTACGAGCAGTACTTC. Filled out from reference TRBV14 and TRBJ2-7, the complete variable domain reads EAGVTQFPSHSVIEKGQTVTLRCDPISGHDNLYWYRRVMGKEIKFLLHFVKESKQDESGMPNNRFLAERTGGTYSTLKVQPAELEDSGVYFCASSARTGGGYEQYFGPGTRLTVT.

This clonotype was detected ten times or more. The genes are TRBV20-1 and TRBJ2-1; 9 positions match TRBD1. The V gene's germline CDR1 is DFQATT and CDR2 SNEGSKA (reference sequence). The CDR3 loop spans 14 amino acids. The junction had 7 bases not matched to a gene; V was cut back by 6 bases and J by 4 bases. CDR3 amino acids: CSAKQGAIYNEQFF. The CDR3 nucleotides read TGCAGTGCAAAACAGGGGGCGATTTACAATGAGCAGTTCTTC.

Many counts were recorded for this clonotype. This rearrangement joins TRBV2 to TRBJ2-2; 9 bases agree with TRBD2. There are 17 residues in the CDR3. V shed 6 bases and J 1 base; nucleotides not matched to a gene: 9. The V gene's germline CDR1 is SNHLY and CDR2 FYNNEI. CDR3 in DNA: TGTGCCAGCAGAAGAGCGTCTAGCGGGATGAACACCGGGGAGCTGTTTTTT. This encodes CASRRASSGMNTGELFF.

This clonotype was seen a handful of times. This sequence joins TRBV20-1 and TRBJ2-1; D possibly corresponds to TRBD2 (5 bases). Trimming shortened V by 5 bases and J by 2 bases, and 16 bases separated the two germline ends. The germline V gene encodes CDR1 DFQATT and CDR2 SNEGSKA (reference sequence). This CDR3 is built from 15 residues. CDR3 sequence: CSAAPRAQPYNEQFF. In DNA form, the CDR3 reads TGCAGTGCTGCCCCGCGGGCTCAACCCTACAATGAGCAGTTCTTC.

This clonotype showed up many times. The chain links TRBV20-1 to TRBJ2-1; D unclear. CDR1 DFQATT and CDR2 SNEGSKA come from the germline V gene (reference sequence). This CDR3 is 11 amino acids long. Trimming left V 0 bases short and J 10 bases short, with 7 bases between. The CDR3 region has the DNA TGCAGTGCTAGAGATGTACGGGAGCAGTTCTTC. Protein sequence: CSARDVREQFF.

At least ten counts were recorded for this clonotype. This chain joins TRBV29-1 and TRBJ1-3, with D uncertain. The CDR3 is 13 amino acids. The germline gives CDR1 SQVTM, CDR2 ANQGSEA. V was trimmed by 5 bases and J by 2 bases, leaving 10 bases between them. The CDR3 spells CSVSWGTGNTIYF. The CDR3 coding sequence is TGCAGCGTTTCGTGGGGTACTGGAAACACCATATATTTT.

At least ten counts were recorded for this clonotype. This sequence joins TRBV20-1 and TRBJ1-4; D is unresolved. The V gene lost 5 bases and the J gene lost 3 bases, with 16 bases spanning the gap. The length of the CDR3 is 15 residues. CDR1 and CDR2 (germline): DFQATT, SNEGSKA (reference sequence). The CDR3 bases are TGCAGTGCTCCCTCTCCCAGTAGAGCTAATGAAAAACTGTTTTTT. Encoded protein: CSAPSPSRANEKLFF.

Details on this clonotype: A much larger clonotype is one base distant, so this may be a read error. The genes are TRBV7-9 and TRBJ2-3; unclear D gene. From germline, CDR1 is SEHNR and CDR2 FQNEAQ (reference sequence). The V end lost 7 bases, the J end lost 5 bases, and 10 bases lay between the germline ends. This CDR3 is built from 12 residues. CDR3 bases: TGTGCCAGCAACCAAATAGAAGATACGCAGTATTTT. Residues: CASNQIEDTQYF.

This clonotype was observed a few times. V is TRBV7-6 and J is TRBJ2-7; D is possibly TRBD2 (5 bases). The CDR3 runs to 12 residues. The V end was cut by 4 bases, the J end by 6 bases, with 10 bases between. CDR1 SGHVS and CDR2 FNYEAQ come from the germline V gene. The CDR3 DNA reads as TGTGCCAGCAGCTCCGGACTCGGCGAGCAGTACTTC. It specifies CASSSGLGEQYF.

This clonotype was picked up many times. This chain uses TRBV11-3 with TRBJ2-6, with a weak D call TRBD2 (6 bases). V was shortened by 1 base and J by 3 bases, with 10 bases between the two germline ends. The CDR3 consists of 16 residues. Per germline, CDR1 SGHNT and CDR2 YENEEA. The CDR3 is CASSLVRGYGANVLTF. The CDR3 nucleotides are TGTGCCAGCAGCTTAGTTCGGGGGTATGGGGCCAACGTCCTGACTTTC. The full variable domain, rest sourced from reference TRBV11-3 and TRBJ2-6, is EAGVVQSPRYKIIEKKQPVAFWCNPISGHNTLYWYLQNLGQGPELLIRYENEEAVDDSQLPKDRFSAERLKGVDSTLKIQPAELGDSAVYLCASSLVRGYGANVLTFGAGSRLTVL.

This clonotype has at least ten counts. This sequence joins TRBV20-1 and TRBJ1-3; D call uncertain. The germline V gene encodes CDR1 DFQATT and CDR2 SNEGSKA (reference sequence). The V gene lost 0 bases and the J gene lost 2 bases, with 14 bases spanning the gap. The CDR3 is 16 amino acids. The CDR3 loop reads CSARDRRSLPGNTIYF. For the CDR3, the DNA is TGCAGTGCTAGAGATCGGAGAAGTCTCCCTGGAAACACCATATATTTT.

This clonotype was picked up a small number of times. The chain carries TRBV5-1 and TRBJ1-3; perhaps TRBD1 as D (5 bases). The CDR3 contains 14 residues. Per germline, CDR1 SGHRS and CDR2 YFSETQ. V was pared by 3 bases and J by 13 bases, with 20 bases between. The CDR3 sequence is CASSSTATGKTIYF. Here the CDR3 DNA reads TGCGCCAGCAGCTCGACAGCGACTGGAAAAACAATATATTTT.

The table lists this clonotype with many counts. Here the CDR3 DNA reads TGCAGTGCTAGTCAAGCGGGAGGAGGTGGGAGTGACGAGCAGTACTTC. This translates into CSASQAGGGGSDEQYF. The V and J genes are TRBV20-1 and TRBJ2-7; 9 positions agree with TRBD2. The ends lost 3 bases at V and 5 bases at J; junction bases unmatched: 14. Germline CDR1 reads DFQATT; CDR2 reads SNEGSKA (reference sequence). The CDR3 is 16 amino acids.